The rows below give T cell receptor beta chains drawn from one sample of a study of control samples from healthy donors and cancer patients. Method: immunoSEQ multiplex PCR; TCRdb's copy keeps in-frame clones and lacks some. The sample includes 85,000 to 120,000 clones, about 92% of them seen just once. The sample consisted of blood. These receptors originate from a woman aged 18-35 years in good health. The CDR3 runs from the conserved cysteine through the conserved F or W. The order of the fields is D gene, clone size, J gene, V gene, CDR3 length, CDR3 protein, CDR3 DNA. D genes are given only for firm matches. Not all rows give a size; the values are once, few, many and, for expanded clones, a class.

D gene: TRBD2
clone size: NA
J gene: TRBJ2-1
V gene: TRBV6-2/TRBV6-3
CDR3 length: 17
CDR3 protein: CASSYHRTSGSGNEQFF
CDR3 DNA: TGTGCCAGCAGTTACCACAGGACTAGCGGGAGTGGTAATGAGCAGTTCTTC

D gene: NA
clone size: NA
J gene: TRBJ1-2
V gene: TRBV21-1
CDR3 length: 17
CDR3 protein: CASSKRRGRRDNYGYTF
CDR3 DNA: TGTGCCAGCAGCAAAAGACGCGGCAGGAGGGATAACTATGGCTACACCTTC

D gene: NA
clone size: NA
J gene: TRBJ1-6
V gene: TRBV30
CDR3 length: 12
CDR3 protein: CASWGGLEALHF
CDR3 DNA: TGTGCTTCTTGGGGAGGCCTCGAAGCCCTCCACTTT

D gene: NA
clone size: once
J gene: TRBJ1-5
V gene: TRBV30
CDR3 length: 13
CDR3 protein: CAWSEHPGEPQHF
CDR3 DNA: TGTGCCTGGAGTGAGCATCCAGGGGAGCCCCAGCATTTT

D gene: NA
clone size: NA
J gene: TRBJ2-7
V gene: TRBV4-1
CDR3 length: 11
CDR3 protein: CASSQGHEQYF
CDR3 DNA: TGCGCCAGCAGCCAAGGACACGAGCAGTACTTC

D gene: TRBD1
clone size: NA
J gene: TRBJ1-2
V gene: TRBV14
CDR3 length: 16
CDR3 protein: CASSQYTGGHSNGYTF
CDR3 DNA: TGTGCCAGCAGCCAGTACACAGGGGGCCATAGCAATGGCTACACCTTC

D gene: TRBD1
clone size: NA
J gene: TRBJ1-4
V gene: TRBV10-3
CDR3 length: 15
CDR3 protein: CAITLGFEGARKTVF
CDR3 DNA: TGTGCCATCACTCTTGGTTTCGAGGGGGCCAGAAAAACTGTTTTT

D gene: TRBD1
clone size: NA
J gene: TRBJ2-2
V gene: TRBV7-9
CDR3 length: 15
CDR3 protein: CASSLNRGNTGELFF
CDR3 DNA: TGTGCCAGCAGCTTAAACAGGGGGAACACCGGGGAGCTGTTTTTT

D gene: NA
clone size: NA
J gene: TRBJ1-2
V gene: TRBV5-5
CDR3 length: 13
CDR3 protein: CASSRDKPHGYTF
CDR3 DNA: TGTGCCAGCAGCCGGGACAAGCCCCATGGCTACACCTTC

D gene: NA
clone size: NA
J gene: TRBJ1-1
V gene: TRBV4-2
CDR3 length: 15
CDR3 protein: CASSQGPGHGTEAFF
CDR3 DNA: TGTGCCAGCAGCCAAGGACCAGGACATGGAACTGAAGCTTTCTTT

D gene: TRBD1
clone size: NA
J gene: TRBJ1-5
V gene: TRBV4-1
CDR3 length: 14
CDR3 protein: CASSRDRVNQPQHF
CDR3 DNA: TGCGCCAGCAGCCGAGACAGGGTTAATCAGCCCCAGCATTTT

D gene: NA
clone size: NA
J gene: TRBJ2-7
V gene: TRBV19
CDR3 length: 13
CDR3 protein: CASSLEDGYEQYF
CDR3 DNA: TGTGCCAGTAGTCTCGAGGACGGCTACGAGCAGTACTTC

D gene: NA
clone size: NA
J gene: TRBJ1-6
V gene: TRBV9
CDR3 length: 16
CDR3 protein: CASSGGQTYPFRTLHF
CDR3 DNA: TGTGCCAGCAGCGGGGGACAAACCTACCCCTTTAGGACCCTCCACTTT

D gene: TRBD1
clone size: NA
J gene: TRBJ2-1
V gene: TRBV24-1
CDR3 length: 16
CDR3 protein: CATSDRDRGRPNEQFF
CDR3 DNA: TGTGCCACCAGTGACCGGGACAGGGGGCGCCCCAATGAGCAGTTCTTC

D gene: TRBD2
clone size: NA
J gene: TRBJ2-5
V gene: TRBV7-2
CDR3 length: 17
CDR3 protein: CASSPPGLAGQAKTQYF
CDR3 DNA: TGTGCCAGCAGCCCTCCGGGACTAGCGGGACAGGCGAAGACCCAGTACTTC

D gene: NA
clone size: NA
J gene: TRBJ1-6
V gene: TRBV11-2
CDR3 length: 14
CDR3 protein: CASSFGQGNSPLHF
CDR3 DNA: TGTGCCAGCAGCTTTGGTCAGGGGAATTCACCCCTCCACTTT

D gene: NA
clone size: NA
J gene: TRBJ2-6
V gene: TRBV2
CDR3 length: 14
CDR3 protein: CASFWSSGANVLTF
CDR3 DNA: TGTGCCAGCTTTTGGTCCTCTGGGGCCAACGTCCTGACTTTC

D gene: NA
clone size: NA
J gene: TRBJ2-5
V gene: TRBV5-5
CDR3 length: 15
CDR3 protein: CASSLVGPLQETQYF
CDR3 DNA: TGTGCCAGCAGCTTGGTGGGACCCCTACAAGAGACCCAGTACTTC

D gene: NA
clone size: NA
J gene: TRBJ1-5
V gene: TRBV6-5
CDR3 length: 14
CDR3 protein: CASRRADGNQPQHF
CDR3 DNA: TGTGCCAGCAGACGGGCCGACGGCAATCAGCCCCAGCATTTT

D gene: NA
clone size: NA
J gene: TRBJ1-1
V gene: TRBV30
CDR3 length: 12
CDR3 protein: CAWSVRQFEAFF
CDR3 DNA: TGTGCCTGGAGTGTCCGGCAGTTTGAAGCTTTCTTT

D gene: NA
clone size: NA
J gene: TRBJ1-3
V gene: TRBV30
CDR3 length: 12
CDR3 protein: CAWSVAGNTIYF
CDR3 DNA: TGTGCCTGGAGTGTAGCCGGAAACACCATATATTTT

D gene: NA
clone size: NA
J gene: TRBJ1-5
V gene: TRBV18
CDR3 length: 14
CDR3 protein: CASSPFALNQPQHF
CDR3 DNA: TGTGCCAGCTCACCTTTTGCACTGAATCAGCCCCAGCATTTT

D gene: NA
clone size: once
J gene: TRBJ2-2
V gene: TRBV28
CDR3 length: 14
CDR3 protein: CASSFRGIAGELFF
CDR3 DNA: TGTGCCAGCAGTTTTCGGGGGATTGCCGGGGAGCTGTTTTTT

D gene: TRBD1
clone size: NA
J gene: TRBJ1-2
V gene: TRBV27
CDR3 length: 14
CDR3 protein: CASRLLQGAYGYTF
CDR3 DNA: TGTGCCAGCAGACTACTACAGGGGGCCTATGGCTACACCTTC

D gene: TRBD2
clone size: NA
J gene: TRBJ2-7
V gene: TRBV23-1
CDR3 length: 21
CDR3 protein: CASSQSAGLAGAPILVYEQYF
CDR3 DNA: TGCGCCAGCAGTCAATCCGCCGGACTAGCGGGGGCCCCTATTCTCGTCTACGAGCAGTACTTC

D gene: TRBD1
clone size: NA
J gene: TRBJ2-7
V gene: TRBV6-5
CDR3 length: 14
CDR3 protein: CASSYGTASYEQYF
CDR3 DNA: TGTGCCAGCAGTTATGGGACAGCTTCCTACGAGCAGTACTTC

D gene: NA
clone size: NA
J gene: TRBJ2-1
V gene: TRBV7-8
CDR3 length: 17
CDR3 protein: CASSLYPQGRAYNEQFF
CDR3 DNA: TGTGCCAGCAGCTTATATCCCCAAGGTAGGGCCTACAATGAGCAGTTCTTC

D gene: NA
clone size: NA
J gene: TRBJ1-2
V gene: TRBV5-4
CDR3 length: 12
CDR3 protein: CASSLRGNGYTF
CDR3 DNA: TGTGCCAGCAGCTTGAGGGGGAATGGCTACACCTTC

D gene: NA
clone size: NA
J gene: TRBJ2-3
V gene: TRBV24-1
CDR3 length: 15
CDR3 protein: CATSDLGSVTDTQYF
CDR3 DNA: TGTGCCACCAGTGATTTGGGATCTGTCACAGATACGCAGTATTTT

D gene: TRBD2
clone size: NA
J gene: TRBJ2-5
V gene: TRBV13
CDR3 length: 16
CDR3 protein: CASSLGGRGLGETQYF
CDR3 DNA: TGTGCCAGCAGCTTAGGCGGGAGGGGCTTGGGAGAGACCCAGTACTTC

D gene: TRBD1
clone size: once
J gene: TRBJ2-2
V gene: TRBV5-6
CDR3 length: 15
CDR3 protein: CASRQQGVGTGELFF
CDR3 DNA: TGTGCCAGCAGGCAGCAGGGGGTAGGAACCGGGGAGCTGTTTTTT

D gene: TRBD2
clone size: NA
J gene: TRBJ2-3
V gene: TRBV7-9
CDR3 length: 16
CDR3 protein: CASSARLAGQTDTQYF
CDR3 DNA: TGTGCCAGCAGCGCAAGACTAGCGGGACAGACAGATACGCAGTATTTT

D gene: NA
clone size: NA
J gene: TRBJ1-1
V gene: TRBV19
CDR3 length: 12
CDR3 protein: CASSAPPEEAFF
CDR3 DNA: TGTGCCAGTAGTGCCCCCCCGGAAGAAGCTTTCTTT

D gene: NA
clone size: once
J gene: TRBJ2-7
V gene: TRBV12-3/TRBV12-4
CDR3 length: 12
CDR3 protein: CASGIIGYEQYF
CDR3 DNA: TGTGCCAGCGGGATTATAGGGTACGAGCAGTACTTC

D gene: TRBD1
clone size: NA
J gene: TRBJ2-7
V gene: TRBV28
CDR3 length: 15
CDR3 protein: CASSLTLGQGPEQYF
CDR3 DNA: TGTGCCAGCAGCTTGACCCTCGGACAGGGCCCCGAGCAGTACTTC

D gene: NA
clone size: NA
J gene: TRBJ2-2
V gene: TRBV7-9
CDR3 length: 12
CDR3 protein: CASSLSTGELFF
CDR3 DNA: TGTGCCAGCAGCCTAAGTACCGGGGAGCTGTTTTTT

D gene: NA
clone size: NA
J gene: TRBJ1-3
V gene: TRBV28
CDR3 length: 14
CDR3 protein: CASTSPSSGNTIYF
CDR3 DNA: TGTGCCAGCACCAGCCCGAGCTCTGGAAACACCATATATTTT

D gene: NA
clone size: NA
J gene: TRBJ1-3
V gene: TRBV6-4
CDR3 length: 13
CDR3 protein: CASDSLSGNTIYF
CDR3 DNA: TGTGCCTCGGACAGCCTCTCTGGAAACACCATATATTTT

D gene: NA
clone size: NA
J gene: TRBJ2-3
V gene: TRBV18
CDR3 length: 14
CDR3 protein: CASSPTPTTDTQYF
CDR3 DNA: TGTGCCAGCTCACCTACACCTACCACAGATACGCAGTATTTT

D gene: NA
clone size: NA
J gene: TRBJ2-5
V gene: TRBV6-2/TRBV6-3
CDR3 length: 13
CDR3 protein: CASSNNQLATQYF
CDR3 DNA: TGTGCCAGCAGCAACAACCAACTGGCGACCCAGTACTTC

D gene: NA
clone size: NA
J gene: TRBJ1-3
V gene: TRBV6-2/TRBV6-3
CDR3 length: 13
CDR3 protein: CASSYSLSGTIYF
CDR3 DNA: TGTGCCAGCAGTTACTCCCTCAGCGGCACCATATATTTT

D gene: TRBD1
clone size: NA
J gene: TRBJ1-1
V gene: TRBV7-8
CDR3 length: 16
CDR3 protein: CASSLGVGGLRTEAFF
CDR3 DNA: TGTGCCAGCAGCTTAGGTGTAGGGGGCTTGCGGACTGAAGCTTTCTTT

D gene: TRBD1
clone size: NA
J gene: TRBJ2-7
V gene: TRBV29-1
CDR3 length: 16
CDR3 protein: CSVEDLRTGGSYEQYF
CDR3 DNA: TGCAGCGTTGAAGATCTAAGGACAGGGGGATCGTACGAGCAGTACTTC

D gene: TRBD2
clone size: NA
J gene: TRBJ2-3
V gene: TRBV5-1
CDR3 length: 15
CDR3 protein: CASSLTSGMTDTQYF
CDR3 DNA: TGCGCCAGCAGCTTGACTAGCGGGATGACAGATACGCAGTATTTT

D gene: TRBD2
clone size: NA
J gene: TRBJ2-1
V gene: TRBV4-1
CDR3 length: 15
CDR3 protein: CASSRGLANYNEQFF
CDR3 DNA: TGCGCCAGCAGCCGCGGACTAGCGAACTACAATGAGCAGTTCTTC

D gene: NA
clone size: NA
J gene: TRBJ2-1
V gene: TRBV19
CDR3 length: 14
CDR3 protein: CASSIVVLGNEQFF
CDR3 DNA: TGTGCCAGTAGTATAGTCGTATTGGGCAATGAGCAGTTCTTC

D gene: TRBD2
clone size: NA
J gene: TRBJ2-2
V gene: TRBV11-2
CDR3 length: 19
CDR3 protein: CASSWGTGTSGRVNRELFF
CDR3 DNA: TGTGCCAGCAGCTGGGGGACCGGGACTAGCGGGAGAGTAAATCGGGAGCTGTTTTTT

D gene: NA
clone size: NA
J gene: TRBJ1-2
V gene: TRBV7-9
CDR3 length: 13
CDR3 protein: CASSLGLNYGYTF
CDR3 DNA: TGTGCCAGCAGCTTAGGTCTTAACTATGGCTACACCTTC

D gene: TRBD1
clone size: NA
J gene: TRBJ2-1
V gene: TRBV24-1
CDR3 length: 14
CDR3 protein: CATSDPDRGNEQFF
CDR3 DNA: TGTGCCACCAGTGACCCGGACAGGGGCAATGAGCAGTTCTTC